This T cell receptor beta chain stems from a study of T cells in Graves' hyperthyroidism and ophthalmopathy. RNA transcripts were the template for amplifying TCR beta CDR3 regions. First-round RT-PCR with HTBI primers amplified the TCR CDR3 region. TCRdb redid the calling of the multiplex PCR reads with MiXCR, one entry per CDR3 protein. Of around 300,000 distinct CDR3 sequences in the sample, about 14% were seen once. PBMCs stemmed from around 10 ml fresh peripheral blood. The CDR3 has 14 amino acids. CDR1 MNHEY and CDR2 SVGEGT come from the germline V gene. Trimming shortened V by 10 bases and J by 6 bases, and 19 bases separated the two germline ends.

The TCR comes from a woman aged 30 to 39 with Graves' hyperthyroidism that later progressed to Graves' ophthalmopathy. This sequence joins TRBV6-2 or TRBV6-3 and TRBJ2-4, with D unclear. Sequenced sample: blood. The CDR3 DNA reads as TGTGCCACACGGGCTGTAGCATCCGGAAACATTCAGTACTTC. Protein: CATRAVASGNIQYF.